This TCR beta chain was documented in a study of T-cell reconstitution after alpha-beta-depleted transplantation in children. The germline CDR1 and CDR2 sequences are MNHEY and SMNVEV (reference sequence). V dropped 6 bases and J dropped 1 base, with 16 bases sitting between them. The CDR3 runs to 15 residues. Study findings and constraints: Where alpha-beta T cells came from about two months after transplant was reportedly several hundred expanded graft clones. After one year, T-cell counts and TCRbeta diversity mostly came from new T cells.

The sample holds a few counts of this clonotype. Its antigen is undetermined. Unique molecular identifiers were incorporated during preparation of the TCRbeta library. TCRdb re-derived calls from the PCR reads in MiXCR, one entry per CDR3 protein. The sample holds about a million distinct CDR3 sequences, less than 30% seen once. The source of this sequence is a boy under three years old who had a stem cell transplant for SCID, so the T cells may come from the graft donor. The chain employs TRBV27 and TRBJ2-7, with D possibly matching TRBD1 (6 bases). The input for sequencing was PBMCs, mostly from graft donor cells, taken 360 days after TCRalphabeta/CD19-depleted stem cell transplant. CDR3 nucleotides: TGTGCCAGCAGCTTGACAGGCGCCCAGTCCTACGAGCAGTACTTC. The encoded protein is CASSLTGAQSYEQYF.